Below, 19 T cell receptor beta chains from the same sample are listed, as sequenced in a study of cytomegalovirus exposure and HLA in healthy donors. PCR used 60 Vbeta primers and 13 Jbeta primers. Method: immunoSEQ multiplex PCR; TCRdb's copy keeps in-frame clones and lacks some. The sample has 200,000 to 250,000 clones; over 65% are singletons. Material for sequencing was PBMCs. Receptor source: a woman aged 30 to 39 in good health and CMV-seronegative.

This chain links TRBV7-9 with TRBJ1-5, with TRBD1 matching 8 bases. The CDR3 extends over 15 amino acids. Germline V lookup: CDR1 SEHNR, CDR2 FQNEAQ (reference sequence). V was clipped by 5 bases and J by 7 bases; unmatched bases: 10. The CDR3 sequence is CASSPQGAEGQPQHF. The DNA of the CDR3 is TGTGCCAGCAGCCCCCAGGGGGCCGAGGGGCAGCCCCAGCATTTT.

J is TRBJ2-7 and V is TRBV4-2; 9 bases are a match to TRBD1. The CDR3 is made up of 15 amino acids. Trimming cost V 2 bases and J 5 bases; bases outside gene matches: 7. Germline CDR1 LGHNA, CDR2 YNFKEQ. DNA of the CDR3: TGTGCCAGCAGCCAAACCGGGACAGGGCTAGACGAGCAGTACTTC. This translates into CASSQTGTGLDEQYF.

V is TRBV5-6 and J is TRBJ1-1; the D gene is possibly TRBD1 (5 bases). V was pared by 0 bases and J by 4 bases, with 19 bases between. There are 17 residues in the CDR3. The V gene's germline CDR1 is SGHDT and CDR2 YYEEEE. The CDR3 DNA reads as TGTGCCAGCAGCTTGGTACTATGGAGGGGTGTAGGCACTGAAGCTTTCTTT. This sequence encodes CASSLVLWRGVGTEAFF.

This chain joins TRBV4-1 and TRBJ2-3; possible D gene TRBD1, 6 bases. The V gene lost 3 bases and the J gene lost 6 bases, with 16 bases spanning the gap. The CDR3 runs 15 residues. Looked up from germline, CDR1 is MGHRA and CDR2 is YSYEKL. CDR3 residues: CASSQKGRGADTQYF. For the CDR3, the DNA is TGCGCCAGCAGCCAGAAGGGCAGGGGCGCCGATACGCAGTATTTT.

The chain links TRBV9 to TRBJ2-3; 11 nucleotides agree with TRBD2. V trimming: 0 bases; J trimming: 4 bases; junction bases outside the gene matches: 4. CDR1 is SGDLS and CDR2 is YYNGEE in the germline V gene. The length of the CDR3 is 16 residues. CDR3 DNA: TGTGCCAGCAGCGTAGGCCTAGCGGGGGGTTCAGATACGCAGTATTTT. Translation gives CASSVGLAGGSDTQYF.

Only a few counts were recorded for this clone. The chain links TRBV7-8 to TRBJ2-5, with TRBD1 matching over 7 bases. The CDR3 runs to 16 residues. J was trimmed by 1 base and V by 5 bases; bases with no gene match: 10. Germline CDR1 and CDR2: SGHVS and FQNEAQ. The CDR3 is CASSMTGTARQETQYF. CDR3 coding DNA: TGTGCCAGCAGCATGACCGGGACAGCGCGCCAAGAGACCCAGTACTTC.

This clone was detected a few times. The CDR3 DNA reads as TGTGCCAGCAGCACTTACAATGAGCAGTTCTTC. Translation: CASSTYNEQFF. V is TRBV7-2 and J is TRBJ2-1, with D unclear. Trimming removed 5 bases from V and 4 bases from J, with 3 bases in between. This CDR3 spans 11 amino acids. Germline V gene lookup returns CDR1 SGHTA and CDR2 FQGNSA. The whole variable domain, remainder taken from reference TRBV7-2 and TRBJ2-1, is GAGVSQSPSNKVTEKGKDVELRCDPISGHTALYWYRQSLGQGLEFLIYFQGNSAPDKSGLPSDRFSAERTGGSVSTLTIQRTQQEDSAVYLCASSTYNEQFFGPGTRLTVL.

The chain couples TRBV18 to TRBJ1-2; 7 bases match TRBD1. From germline, CDR1 is KGHSH and CDR2 LQKENI. There are 17 residues in the CDR3. Unmatched junction bases numbered 12, after V lost 3 bases and J lost 2 bases. CDR3 sequence (DNA): TGTGCCAGCTCACCTTTTGCCGGAGGGGGCGTGAACTATGGCTACACCTTC. It translates to CASSPFAGGGVNYGYTF.

The chain carries TRBV6-1 and TRBJ1-2; D remains unclear. V gave up 5 bases and J gave up 8 bases, with 9 bases separating them. CDR3 length: 11 amino acids. Germline V gene sequence: CDR1 MNHNS, CDR2 SASEGT. CDR3 protein: CASSSGWGYTF. CDR3 nucleotides: TGTGCCAGCAGTTCCGGGTGGGGCTACACCTTC.

In this sample, this clone turned up once. The V gene is TRBV6-5, the J gene TRBJ2-5, with 7 bases identical to TRBD2. Germline loops: CDR1 MNHEY, CDR2 SVGAGI. Losses at the gene ends were 5 bases for V and 4 bases for J; bases not matched to a gene: 10. The CDR3 spans 15 residues. The CDR3 loop is CASSPRGEGGETQYF. CDR3 coding DNA: TGTGCCAGCAGTCCCCGGGGGGAGGGCGGAGAGACCCAGTACTTC.

The chain recombines TRBV5-1 with TRBJ1-1; D possibly corresponds to TRBD1 (6 bases). Deletions cut 3 bases from V and 1 base from J, with 13 bases between. From germline, CDR1 is SGHRS and CDR2 YFSETQ. The CDR3 spans 15 residues. The CDR3 coding sequence is TGCGCCAGCAGCTCCAACCCACAGGGGAACACTGAAGCTTTCTTT. It translates to CASSSNPQGNTEAFF.

This clone has only a few counts. This sequence joins TRBV5-3 and TRBJ2-7, with TRBD2 as a possible D gene (5 bases). Being an ORF, TRBV5-3 has a function that is uncertain. V was trimmed by 6 bases and J by 3 bases, leaving 16 bases between them. The CDR3 runs 14 residues. The CDR3 loop is CARTLEGGIYEQYF. CDR3 bases: TGTGCCAGAACCCTAGAAGGAGGAATCTACGAGCAGTACTTC.

The chain links TRBV19 to TRBJ1-1, with a tentative D call TRBD1 (5 bases). Trimming took 6 bases from V and 6 from J, leaving 23 bases between them. Germline CDR1 reads LNHDA; CDR2 reads SQIVND (reference sequence). The CDR3 consists of 16 residues. The CDR3: CASRWTGMGGYSEAFF. The CDR3 nucleotides read TGTGCCAGTAGGTGGACCGGAATGGGGGGGTATTCTGAAGCTTTCTTT.

J is TRBJ2-5 and V is TRBV21-1; TRBD1 is the table's D call and was not checked against the DNA. TRBV21-1 corresponds to a pseudogene. The CDR3 length is 12 residues. CDR3 residues: CARRQYQETQYF. In DNA, the CDR3 is TGTGCCAGAAGACAGTACCAAGAGACCCAGTACTTC.

The genes are TRBV30 and TRBJ2-1, with D uncertain. V lost 0 bases and J lost 5, with 11 bases in between. The CDR3 runs 14 residues. Germline loops: CDR1 GTSNPN, CDR2 SVGIG (reference sequence). CDR3 coding DNA: TGTGCCTGGAGTGTACTCGCCCTGCACAATGAGCAGTTCTTC. It encodes CAWSVLALHNEQFF.

This clone was detected only once. The chain joins TRBV28 to TRBJ1-1; D possibly corresponds to TRBD1 (6 bases). V dropped 4 bases and J dropped 4 bases, with 13 bases sitting between them. Germline V lookup: CDR1 MDHEN, CDR2 SYDVKM. The CDR3 contains 14 residues. The CDR3, as DNA: TGTGCCAGCAGTTCACCAGGGGCCCCCACTGAAGCTTTCTTT. Translated, it gives CASSSPGAPTEAFF.

The J gene is TRBJ2-7, the V gene TRBV19; 10 nucleotides align to TRBD2. J gave up 3 bases and V 5 bases, and 4 bases lay outside the gene matches. Germline CDR1 LNHDA, CDR2 SQIVND (reference sequence). This CDR3 is built from 14 residues. The CDR3 coding sequence is TGTGCCAGTAGTGTAGCGGGAGGAGGCTACGAGCAGTACTTC. This translates into CASSVAGGGYEQYF. Based on the CDR3 plus reference TRBV19 and TRBJ2-7, the full variable domain is DGGITQSPKYLFRKEGQNVTLSCEQNLNHDAMYWYRQDPGQGLRLIYYSQIVNDFQKGDIAEGYSVSREKKESFPLTVTSAQKNPTAFYLCASSVAGGGYEQYFGPGTRLTVT.

This clone has more than one count but fewer than ten. The chain has TRBV4-1 and TRBJ2-7; 8 bases map to TRBD2. This CDR3 contains 17 residues. Trimming removed 6 bases from V and 2 bases from J; junction bases left unmatched: 15. The V gene's germline CDR1 is MGHRA and CDR2 YSYEKL. For the CDR3, the DNA is TGCGCCAGCAGGGGGGCCCCACCGGGACTAGGAACCTACGAGCAGTACTTC. This encodes CASRGAPPGLGTYEQYF.

The J gene is TRBJ2-2, the V gene TRBV7-6, with D possibly being TRBD1 (6 bases). The CDR3 loop spans 15 amino acids. Trimming shortened V by 5 bases and J by 5 bases, and 15 bases separated the two germline ends. CDR1 and CDR2 (germline): SGHVS, FNYEAQ. The CDR3 here is CASSHTQGRTGELFF. The CDR3 DNA follows: TGTGCCAGCAGCCATACACAGGGAAGGACCGGGGAGCTGTTTTTT.